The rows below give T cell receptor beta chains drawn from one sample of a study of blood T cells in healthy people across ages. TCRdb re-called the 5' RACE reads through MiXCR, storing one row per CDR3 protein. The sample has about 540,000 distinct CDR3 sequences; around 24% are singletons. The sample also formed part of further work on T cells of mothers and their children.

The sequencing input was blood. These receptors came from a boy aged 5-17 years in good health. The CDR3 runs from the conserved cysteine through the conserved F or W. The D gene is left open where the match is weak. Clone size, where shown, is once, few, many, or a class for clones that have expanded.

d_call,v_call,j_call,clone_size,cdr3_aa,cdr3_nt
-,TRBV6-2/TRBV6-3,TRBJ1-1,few,CASTTIPDSMNTEAFF,TGTGCCAGCACTACAATCCCGGACTCCATGAACACTGAAGCTTTCTTT
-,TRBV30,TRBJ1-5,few,CAWSKADSRNQPQHF,TGTGCCTGGAGTAAAGCAGACTCGAGGAATCAGCCCCAGCATTTT
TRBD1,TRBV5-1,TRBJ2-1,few,CASSLRTGSNEQFF,TGCGCCAGCAGCTTGAGGACAGGAAGCAATGAGCAGTTCTTC
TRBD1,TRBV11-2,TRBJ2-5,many,CASSHDRGPQETQYF,TGTGCCAGCAGCCATGACAGGGGGCCTCAAGAGACCCAGTACTTC
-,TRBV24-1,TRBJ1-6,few,CATSLRANSPLHF,TGTGCCACCAGTTTGAGGGCGAATTCACCCCTCCACTTT
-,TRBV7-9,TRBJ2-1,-,CASSLREADNEQFF,TGTGCCAGCAGCTTAAGGGAGGCGGACAATGAGCAGTTCTTC
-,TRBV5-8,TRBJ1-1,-,CASSFVQGNTEAFF,TGTGCCAGCAGCTTCGTGCAGGGGAACACTGAAGCTTTCTTT
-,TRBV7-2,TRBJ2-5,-,CASSVLGTAGETQYF,TGTGCCAGCAGCGTATTAGGGACGGCCGGGGAGACCCAGTACTTC
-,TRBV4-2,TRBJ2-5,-,CASSQDPRQETQYF,TGTGCCAGCAGCCAAGATCCTAGACAAGAGACCCAGTACTTC
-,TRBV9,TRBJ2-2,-,CASSVGGGRTGELFF,TGTGCCAGCAGCGTAGGAGGGGGAAGAACCGGGGAGCTGTTTTTT
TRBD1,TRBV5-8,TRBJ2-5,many,CASSGWTGRKTQYF,TGTGCCAGCAGCGGATGGACAGGGCGAAAGACCCAGTACTTC
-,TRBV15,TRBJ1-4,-,CATSSPPGASNEKLFF,TGTGCCACCAGCAGCCCCCCAGGGGCTTCTAATGAAAAACTGTTTTTT
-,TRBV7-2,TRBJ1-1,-,CASSFSQTAPPNPEAFF,TGTGCCAGCAGCTTCTCCCAGACCGCGCCCCCGAATCCTGAAGCTTTCTTT
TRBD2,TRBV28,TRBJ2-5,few,CASSLERGNGETQYF,TGTGCCAGCAGTTTAGAGCGGGGGAACGGAGAGACCCAGTACTTC
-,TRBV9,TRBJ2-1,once,CASSVHRENLDNEQFF,TGTGCCAGCAGCGTCCACAGGGAAAACTTAGACAATGAGCAGTTCTTC
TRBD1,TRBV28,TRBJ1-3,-,CASSSPDRRSSGNTIYF,TGTGCCAGCAGTTCACCGGACAGGCGCAGCTCTGGAAACACCATATATTTT
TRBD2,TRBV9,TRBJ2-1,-,CASSVIAGGGGSYNEQFF,TGTGCCAGCAGCGTAATCGCGGGGGGCGGGGGCTCCTACAATGAGCAGTTCTTC
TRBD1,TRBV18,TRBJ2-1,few,CASSEDRVRYNEQFF,TGTGCCAGCTCAGAGGACAGGGTTCGTTACAATGAGCAGTTCTTC
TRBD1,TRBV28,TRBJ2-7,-,CASSPGTGFDEQYF,TGTGCCAGCAGTCCGGGGACAGGGTTCGACGAGCAGTACTTC
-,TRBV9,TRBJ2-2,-,CASSVNDNTGELFF,TGTGCCAGCAGCGTAAACGATAACACCGGGGAGCTGTTTTTT
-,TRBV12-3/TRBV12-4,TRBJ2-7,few,CASGTRVGRSYEQYF,TGTGCCAGCGGAACCCGTGTGGGCCGGTCCTACGAGCAGTACTTC
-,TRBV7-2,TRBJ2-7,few,CASTSGGSSYEQYF,TGTGCCAGCACTTCCGGCGGGTCGTCCTACGAGCAGTACTTC
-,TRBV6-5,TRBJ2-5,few,CASTRGGYQETQYF,TGTGCCAGCACCCGAGGGGGGTACCAAGAGACCCAGTACTTC
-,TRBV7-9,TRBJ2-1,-,CASSRLGQKLRYNEQFF,TGTGCCAGCAGCCGCCTCGGACAGAAATTAAGATACAATGAGCAGTTCTTC
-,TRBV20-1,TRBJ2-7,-,CSASVRYEQYF,TGCAGTGCCAGCGTCCGGTACGAGCAGTACTTC
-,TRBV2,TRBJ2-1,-,CASLNGALGGYNEQFF,TGTGCCAGCCTCAACGGGGCGCTAGGAGGCTACAATGAGCAGTTCTTC
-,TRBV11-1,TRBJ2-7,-,CASSQRGVNSYEQYF,TGTGCCAGCAGCCAAAGAGGAGTAAACTCCTACGAGCAGTACTTC
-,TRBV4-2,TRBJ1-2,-,CASSQGLSYTF,TGTGCCAGCAGCCAAGGATTAAGCTACACCTTC
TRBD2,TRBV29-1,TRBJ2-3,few,CSVLTAGGRTDTQYF,TGCAGCGTTCTTACAGCGGGAGGACGCACAGATACGCAGTATTTT
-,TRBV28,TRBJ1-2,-,CASSTGAGDGYTF,TGTGCCAGCAGTACCGGGGCGGGGGACGGCTACACCTTC